This is a list of T cell receptor beta chains from one sample in a study of cytomegalovirus exposure and HLA in healthy donors. Libraries were prepared by immunoSEQ multiplex PCR; TCRdb keeps only in-frame clonotypes and omits some of them. The data show about 180,000 clones, around 80% seen once. The sequenced material came from PBMCs. All receptors derive from a man between 35 and 55 years old in good health and CMV-seronegative. Each CDR3 is given with its conserved first and last residue.

J	V	CDR3
TRBJ2-5	TRBV9	CASTHSGGQETQYF
TRBJ2-2	TRBV7-9	CASRMGSGGNTGELFF
TRBJ2-2	TRBV30	CAWRGAGTGELFF
TRBJ1-5	TRBV10-3	CAISERGQGSQPQHF
TRBJ1-2	TRBV30	CAWSVLGQGYGYTF
TRBJ2-1	TRBV5-1	CASSLGLDTFNEQFF
TRBJ2-7	TRBV30	CAWSVGLAGGYEQYF
TRBJ2-5	TRBV7-8	CASSLVMVGVQETQYF
TRBJ2-5	TRBV5-1	CASSLAYQGSGETQYF
TRBJ2-7	TRBV6-1	CASSSGTGSYEQYF
TRBJ1-2	TRBV6-5	CASSITRGRDYGYTF
TRBJ2-3	TRBV6-1	CASSDPGLATDTQYF
TRBJ2-7	TRBV27	CASKGSGDSDSYEQYF
TRBJ1-5	TRBV30	CAWSVPGQGRQPQHF
TRBJ2-7	TRBV7-8	CASRRTGPYEQYF
TRBJ1-4	TRBV27	CASSLTGQGIAKLFF
TRBJ2-7	TRBV5-1	CASSRTLSYEQYF
TRBJ2-7	TRBV7-9	CASQGRGLDYEQYF
TRBJ1-2	TRBV2	CASSESRAYGYGYTF
TRBJ2-7	TRBV4-3	CASSQDPGSYEQYF
TRBJ2-2	TRBV7-6	CASSLVPGTGELFF
TRBJ1-1	TRBV4-1	CASSLGTAVNTEAFF
TRBJ1-3	TRBV6-1	CASSDYFPGGTTGNTIYF
TRBJ1-3	TRBV2	CASDRGRASSGNTIYF
TRBJ2-3	TRBV11-2	CASSSEALRTDTQYF
TRBJ1-5	TRBV18	CASSPAGNQPQHF
TRBJ1-5	TRBV12-2	CASRRGKIYSNQPQHF
TRBJ2-6	TRBV7-6	CASSSSRGGSGANVLTF
TRBJ2-2	TRBV18	CASSGQRTGELFF
TRBJ1-2	TRBV6-4	CASSDSEVTPPNYGYTF
TRBJ1-2	TRBV6-6	CASSYSKGQNYGYTF
TRBJ2-3	TRBV11-2	CASSLGGPRDTQYF
TRBJ2-6	TRBV19	CASSDRPTHSGANVLTF
TRBJ1-1	TRBV9	CASSVTGLTEAFF
TRBJ1-5	TRBV30	CAWSVPARGNQPQHF
TRBJ1-3	TRBV4-3	CASSPGSSGNTIYF
TRBJ2-1	TRBV29-1	CSAGGLAGAAFPNEQFF
TRBJ1-3	TRBV6-5	CASRRTSGNTIYF
TRBJ1-1	TRBV15	CATSRGIKGQTGEAFF
TRBJ1-6	TRBV5-4	CASSFDSTNSPLHF
TRBJ2-1	TRBV6-5	CASRDERDFGEQFF
TRBJ2-3	TRBV10-1	CASSLAGVSTDTQYF
TRBJ2-1	TRBV4-3	CASSPLGQGAYNEQFF